This TCR beta chain was sequenced for a study of brain T cells in children with intractable seizures. The V end lost 3 bases, the J end lost 2 bases, and 4 bases lay between the germline ends. Germline CDR1 and CDR2: WNHNN and SYGVQD (reference sequence). CDR3 length: 13 residues. The repertoire was sequenced with immunoSEQ multiplex PCR; TCRdb's copy has only in-frame clones and lacks some. The data contain 300,000 to 400,000 clones, roughly 92% of them singletons. Time point described: blood from clinic visit 5 months post-surgery; TSC patient then seizure free. V is TRBV10-1 and J is TRBJ2-2; D ambiguous. This TCR came from a boy in the first two years of life with tuberous sclerosis and intractable seizures. This specimen consisted of peripheral blood, obtained less than 6 months after surgery. The CDR3, as DNA: TGCGCCAGCAGTGACCACAACACCGGGGAGCTGTTTTTT. Translating it yields CASSDHNTGELFF.